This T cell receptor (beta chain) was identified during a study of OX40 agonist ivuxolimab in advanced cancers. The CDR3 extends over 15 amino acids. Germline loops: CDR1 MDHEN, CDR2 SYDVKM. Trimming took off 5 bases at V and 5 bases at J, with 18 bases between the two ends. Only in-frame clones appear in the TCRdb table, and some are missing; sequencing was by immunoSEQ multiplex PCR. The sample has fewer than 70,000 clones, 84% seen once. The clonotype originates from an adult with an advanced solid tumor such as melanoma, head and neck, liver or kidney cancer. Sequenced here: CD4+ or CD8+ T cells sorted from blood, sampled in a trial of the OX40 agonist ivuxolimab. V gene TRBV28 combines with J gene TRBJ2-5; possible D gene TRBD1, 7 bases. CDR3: CASSKSTGRQETQYF. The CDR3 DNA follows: TGTGCCAGCAGTAAATCGACAGGGAGGCAGGAGACCCAGTACTTC.